A single sample gave rise to the 24 T cell receptor beta chains below, sequenced in a study of control samples from healthy donors and cancer patients. Clones were sequenced by immunoSEQ multiplex PCR, and TCRdb holds only the in-frame ones, with some missing. The sample carries 90,000 or so clones, around 90% recorded once. Sequenced sample: blood. The receptors were sampled from a woman aged 65 to 85 in good health.

This clone is medium-sized in the sample. This chain connects TRBV14 to TRBJ1-4, with a tentative D call TRBD1 (6 bases). Germline assignment: CDR1 SGHDN and CDR2 FVKESK. V was trimmed by 4 bases and J by 8 bases, leaving 14 bases between them. There are 14 residues in the CDR3. The CDR3 here is CASSPGASREKLFF. CDR3 DNA sequence: TGTGCCAGCAGCCCAGGGGCGTCCCGAGAAAAACTGTTTTTT.

The chain employs TRBV28 and TRBJ1-1; D is unresolved. Trimming shortened V by 8 bases and J by 3 bases, and 10 bases separated the two germline ends. The germline V gene encodes CDR1 MDHEN and CDR2 SYDVKM. This CDR3 contains 12 residues. CDR3 sequence (DNA): TGTGCCAGCGGCGGAGTTTACACTGAAGCTTTCTTT. Protein product: CASGGVYTEAFF.

The chain links TRBV19 to TRBJ2-3; either TRBD1 or TRBD2 may supply D (6 bases each). The CDR3 spans 11 residues. Germline V gene lookup returns CDR1 LNHDA and CDR2 SQIVND (reference sequence). V gave up 6 bases and J gave up 6 bases, with 7 bases separating them. CDR3 in DNA: TGTGCCAGTAGGGGGGGCGATACGCAGTATTTT. This translates into CASRGGDTQYF.

This sequence joins TRBV3-1 (or the pseudogene TRBV3-2) and TRBJ2-1; TRBD2 matches 11 bases. This CDR3 region has 17 residues. The germline gives CDR1 LGHDT, CDR2 YNNKEL (reference sequence). V lost 3 bases and J lost 8; bases outside the gene matches: 12. CDR3 residues: CASSHPLGLAGGYEQFF. The CDR3 region has the DNA TGTGCCAGCAGCCATCCCTTGGGGCTAGCGGGAGGATATGAGCAGTTCTTC.

The J gene is TRBJ1-2, the V gene TRBV27; a possible D gene is TRBD1 (6 bases). Trimming pared 5 bases from V and 2 bases from J, leaving 12 bases between. Germline loops: CDR1 MNHEY, CDR2 SMNVEV (reference sequence). The CDR3 sequence is 14 residues long. CDR3 nucleotides: TGTGCCAGCAGTCCACAGGGACGGAACTATGGCTACACCTTC. Translated, it gives CASSPQGRNYGYTF.

V usage is TRBV7-8 and J usage is TRBJ1-5, with 8 bases matching TRBD1. There are 15 residues in the CDR3. After removal of 4 bases from V and 0 bases from J, the junction contained 2 bases not matched to a gene. CDR1 SGHVS and CDR2 FQNEAQ come from the germline V gene. CDR3: CASSSGQGSNQPQHF. CDR3 coding DNA: TGTGCCAGCAGCTCAGGACAGGGTAGCAATCAGCCCCAGCATTTT.

The chain has TRBV19 and TRBJ1-2; 9 bases are a match to TRBD1. Germline CDR1 LNHDA, CDR2 SQIVND (reference sequence). The ends lost 6 bases at V and 6 bases at J; junction bases unmatched: 5. CDR3 size: 13 residues. The CDR3 DNA follows: TGTGCCAGTAGAAGGGACAGGGTGCATGGCTACACCTTC. Its protein is CASRRDRVHGYTF.

The rearrangement joins TRBV7-9 to TRBJ1-1, with D hard to call. From germline, CDR1 is SEHNR and CDR2 FQNEAQ (reference sequence). The CDR3 sequence is 15 residues long. V lost 5 bases and J 1 base, leaving 14 bases between the germline ends. In DNA, the CDR3 is TGTGCCAGCAGCCCCCAATCGTGGGCGAACACTGAAGCTTTCTTT. Residues: CASSPQSWANTEAFF.

This clone was counted between two and nine times. The chain is built from TRBV2 and TRBJ1-6; D remains ambiguous. V was shortened by 5 bases and J by 6 bases, with 8 bases between the two germline ends. Looked up from germline, CDR1 is SNHLY and CDR2 is FYNNEI. The CDR3 loop spans 13 amino acids. Written as DNA, the CDR3 is TGTGCCAGCAGTATCGGACTTAATTCACCCCTCCACTTT. Translating gives CASSIGLNSPLHF.

The genes are TRBV27 and TRBJ2-7; D call uncertain. Trimming took off 2 bases at V and 3 bases at J, with 11 bases between the two ends. The CDR3 sequence is 14 residues long. Germline lookup yields CDR1 MNHEY and CDR2 SMNVEV (reference sequence). The CDR3 loop is CASSLTTAIYEQYF. The CDR3, as DNA: TGTGCCAGCAGTTTAACCACAGCGATCTACGAGCAGTACTTC.

The V gene is TRBV9, the J gene TRBJ2-6, with D tentatively TRBD1 (6 bases). Germline V gene lookup returns CDR1 SGDLS and CDR2 YYNGEE. The CDR3 runs 15 residues. Trimming removed 4 bases from V and 1 base from J, with 9 bases in between. The CDR3 DNA reads TGTGCCAGCAGCCCCACAGGGTCTGGGGCCAACGTCCTGACTTTC. It codes for CASSPTGSGANVLTF.

This clone was observed a single time. This sequence joins TRBV30 and TRBJ2-7; TRBD1 agrees at 8 bases. Trimming at V came to 1 base and at J to 3 bases, leaving 8 bases not matched to a gene. This CDR3 region has 15 residues. The germline CDR1 and CDR2 sequences are GTSNPN and SVGIG (reference sequence). The CDR3 loop reads CAWSARDRSYYEQYF. The CDR3 bases are TGTGCCTGGAGTGCCCGGGACAGGAGTTACTACGAGCAGTACTTC.

The V and J genes are TRBV19 and TRBJ1-5; D call uncertain. Germline-derived CDR1 and CDR2 are LNHDA and SQIVND (reference sequence). This CDR3 is built from 15 residues. The V end lost 9 bases, the J end lost 2 bases, and 17 bases lay between the germline ends. This CDR3 reads CASGSRGDGNQPQHF. The CDR3 DNA reads as TGTGCCAGCGGGAGTCGGGGAGATGGCAATCAGCCCCAGCATTTT.

This chain uses TRBV7-2 with TRBJ2-3; a possible D gene is TRBD1 (6 bases). The germline V gene encodes CDR1 SGHTA and CDR2 FQGNSA. CDR3 length: 15 residues. Deletions cut 2 bases from V and 0 bases from J, with 9 bases between. The CDR3 DNA sequence: TGTGCCAGCAGCTTACACGGACAGAGCACAGATACGCAGTATTTT. Translated, it gives CASSLHGQSTDTQYF. The full variable domain, in which reference TRBV7-2 and TRBJ2-3 provide the parts outside the CDR3, is GAGVSQSPSNKVTEKGKDVELRCDPISGHTALYWYRQSLGQGLEFLIYFQGNSAPDKSGLPSDRFSAERTGGSVSTLTIQRTQQEDSAVYLCASSLHGQSTDTQYFGPGTRLTVL.

This clone was counted between two and nine times. The CDR3 DNA follows: TGTGCCAGCAGCTTCCGTAGCGGTGAGCAGTTCTTC. It encodes CASSFRSGEQFF. This chain uses TRBV7-9 with TRBJ2-1; tentative D call: TRBD2 (6 bases). Germline CDR1 SEHNR, CDR2 FQNEAQ (reference sequence). This CDR3 has 12 residues. V dropped 3 bases and J dropped 9 bases, with 9 bases sitting between them.

The chain is built from TRBV29-1 and TRBJ1-5, with a weak D call TRBD1 (6 bases). Trimming removed 7 bases from V and 5 bases from J, with 15 bases in between. The CDR3 totals 13 residues. Germline CDR1 is SQVTM and CDR2 is ANQGSEA. CDR3 amino acids: CSASRGADQPQHF. CDR3 DNA sequence: TGCAGCGCCTCCCGGGGGGCCGATCAGCCCCAGCATTTT.

This chain connects TRBV2 to TRBJ1-1, with D unclear. Between the trimmed V and J ends, which lost 5 bases and 0 bases, there was a span of 10 bases. The CDR3 runs 14 residues. Germline CDR1 SNHLY, CDR2 FYNNEI. The CDR3 DNA reads TGTGCCAGCAGTATCGACACGCTGAACACTGAAGCTTTCTTT. Translating gives CASSIDTLNTEAFF.

CDR3 in DNA: TGTGCCAGCAGCGTGAAGGGCATGAACACTGAAGCTTTCTTT. The encoded protein is CASSVKGMNTEAFF. The chain couples TRBV9 to TRBJ1-1; D remains unclear. V was shortened by 2 bases and J by 0 bases, with 8 bases between the two germline ends. This CDR3 has 14 residues. Germline-derived CDR1 and CDR2 are SGDLS and YYNGEE.

The chain joins TRBV5-4 to TRBJ1-2, with D perhaps TRBD1 (6 bases). Trimming shortened V by 0 bases and J by 7 bases, and 13 bases separated the two germline ends. CDR3 length: 14 residues. Germline V gene lookup returns CDR1 SGHNT and CDR2 YYREEE (reference sequence). The CDR3 reads CASSLATGVPGYTF. The CDR3 DNA sequence: TGTGCCAGCAGCTTGGCGACAGGCGTGCCTGGCTACACCTTC.

V usage is TRBV29-1 and J usage is TRBJ2-1; 9 bases line up with TRBD2. The trim removed 4 bases at V and 5 bases at J, leaving 9 bases unmatched. Germline V gene sequence: CDR1 SQVTM, CDR2 ANQGSEA. The CDR3 is made up of 15 amino acids. CDR3 coding DNA: TGCAGCGTTGGGACCACGACTAGCGGTGACAATGAGCAGTTCTTC. Protein sequence: CSVGTTTSGDNEQFF.

The V gene is TRBV19, the J gene TRBJ2-1; D ambiguous. The CDR3 is 14 residues long. The germline CDR1 and CDR2 sequences are LNHDA and SQIVND (reference sequence). V was trimmed by 3 bases and J by 6 bases, leaving 12 bases between them. The CDR3 coding sequence is TGTGCCAGTAGTATCGTGGGGTGGGGCAATGAGCAGTTCTTC. Translated: CASSIVGWGNEQFF.

The chain joins TRBV5-1 to TRBJ1-1; no clear D. V lost 1 base, J lost 0 bases, and 10 bases lay in between. Germline V gives CDR1 SGHRS, CDR2 YFSETQ. This CDR3 is 15 amino acids long. This CDR3 is CASSLSSPLNTEAFF. The DNA of the CDR3 is TGCGCCAGCAGCTTGTCCTCTCCCCTGAACACTGAAGCTTTCTTT. Full variable domain (remainder filled in from reference TRBV5-1 and TRBJ1-1): KAGVTQTPRYLIKTRGQQVTLSCSPISGHRSVSWYQQTPGQGLQFLFEYFSETQRNKGNFPGRFSGRQFSNSRSEMNVSTLELGDSALYLCASSLSSPLNTEAFFGQGTRLTVV.

The chain combines TRBV3-1 (or the pseudogene TRBV3-2) with TRBJ2-1, with 8 positions matching TRBD2. Germline V lookup: CDR1 LGHDT, CDR2 YNNKEL (reference sequence). Losses at the gene ends were 1 base for V and 9 bases for J; bases not matched to a gene: 5. The CDR3 loop spans 14 amino acids. The CDR3 DNA follows: TGTGCCAGCAGCCAAGTTCAGAGCGGGAGTGAGCAGTTCTTC. The encoded protein is CASSQVQSGSEQFF.

This chain uses TRBV2 with TRBJ1-3, with 7 bases aligning to TRBD1. The CDR3 is made up of 13 amino acids. Trimming removed 8 bases from V and 2 bases from J; junction bases left unmatched: 3. Germline V CDR1 and CDR2: SNHLY, FYNNEI. DNA for the CDR3: TGTGCCAGCCAAGGGACAGCTGGAAACACCATATATTTT. Its protein is CASQGTAGNTIYF.